Below, 7 T cell receptor beta chains from the same sample are listed, as sequenced in a study of blood T cell repertoires in COVID-19. Produced via immunoSEQ multiplex PCR; TCRdb's table is partial and in-frame only. In the table there are 130,000 to 150,000 clones, 80% to 90% of which are singletons. Input material: PBMCs or T cells enriched from blood (not recorded which). These receptors came from a man in his sixties who had recovered from COVID-19.

The chain joins TRBV2 to TRBJ2-3; TRBD2 matches at 12 bases. CDR3 length: 15 amino acids. The ends lost 3 bases at V and 7 bases at J; junction bases unmatched: 5. Germline V gene lookup returns CDR1 SNHLY and CDR2 FYNNEI. The CDR3 DNA follows: TGTGCCAGCAGTGATGGGCTAGCGGGGGGGAATACGCAGTATTTT. Its translation is CASSDGLAGGNTQYF.

The chain joins TRBV13 to TRBJ2-7; 12 bases map to TRBD2. CDR3 length equals 16 residues. The V segment lost 4 bases and the J segment 4 bases; nucleotides outside the gene matches: 8. Germline-derived CDR1 and CDR2 are PRHDT and FYEKMQ (reference sequence). The CDR3 DNA sequence: TGTGCCAGCAGCTCTCGACTAGCGGGAGTAGGATACGAGCAGTACTTC. Amino acids: CASSSRLAGVGYEQYF.

The chain uses TRBV7-9 and TRBJ1-4; TRBD1 matches at 7 bases. J was trimmed by 8 bases and V by 4 bases; bases with no gene match: 13. In germline, CDR1 is SEHNR, CDR2 FQNEAQ (reference sequence). This CDR3 region has 16 residues. The CDR3 sequence: CASSSNLPLTGEKLFF. CDR3 nucleotide sequence: TGTGCCAGCAGCTCTAACCTCCCCCTGACAGGGGAAAAACTGTTTTTT.

This sequence joins TRBV7-9 and TRBJ2-1, with 9 bases aligning to TRBD2. Germline CDR1 SEHNR, CDR2 FQNEAQ (reference sequence). This CDR3 has 15 residues. V shed 10 bases, J shed 7 bases, and the junction held 14 bases outside the gene matches. CDR3 coding DNA: TGTGCCACCCGTACCGTTAGCGGGAGTAAGAATGAGCAGTTCTTC. This sequence encodes CATRTVSGSKNEQFF.

This chain joins TRBV6-6 and TRBJ1-2; 7 nucleotides line up with TRBD1. The CDR3 runs to 13 residues. Germline CDR1 MNHNY, CDR2 SVGAGI (reference sequence). Trimming cost V 9 bases and J 4 bases; bases outside gene matches: 8. The CDR3 nucleotides read TGTGCCAGTAACAGGGGCCGCGGCTATGGCTACACCTTC. This encodes CASNRGRGYGYTF.

This chain joins TRBV25-1 and TRBJ2-1, with TRBD1 matching over 7 bases. From germline, CDR1 is MGHDK and CDR2 SYGVNS. The junction had 8 bases not matched to a gene; V was cut back by 4 bases and J by 5 bases. The CDR3 is made up of 15 amino acids. The CDR3 loop is CASSVPGGRDNEQFF. CDR3 in DNA: TGTGCCAGCAGTGTACCAGGGGGTCGGGACAATGAGCAGTTCTTC.

The chain combines TRBV10-3 with TRBJ2-3, with D possibly being TRBD2 (5 bases). CDR3 length: 14 amino acids. Germline V gene data show CDR1 as ENHRY and CDR2 as SYGVKD. V lost 3 bases to trimming and J lost 2 bases, with 9 bases between them. The CDR3 coding sequence is TGTGCCATCAGTGACGACGACTACACAGATACGCAGTATTTT. Its protein is CAISDDDYTDTQYF.